The 9 T cell receptor beta chains below come from one sample, sequenced in a study of blood T cell repertoires in COVID-19. TCRdb keeps only in-frame clones here, not all; method: immunoSEQ multiplex PCR. The table records under 200,000 clones, 79% of them present only once. The sequencing input was peripheral blood. The source of these receptors is a woman aged 60-75 years with COVID-19, enrolled during active disease.

The V call is TRBV29-1, the J call TRBJ2-5; perhaps TRBD1 as D (5 bases). The germline V gene has CDR1 SQVTM and CDR2 ANQGSEA. Deletions cut 1 base from V and 5 bases from J, with 14 bases between. The CDR3 spans 14 residues. In DNA form, the CDR3 reads TGCAGCGTTGAAGCGTCAGGGCCTGGGGAGACCCAGTACTTC. It codes for CSVEASGPGETQYF. The full variable domain, completed using reference TRBV29-1 and TRBJ2-5, is SAVISQKPSRDICQRGTSLTIQCQVDSQVTMMFWYRQQPGQSLTLIATANQGSEATYESGFVIDKFPISRPNLTFSTLTVSNMSPEDSSIYLCSVEASGPGETQYFGPGTRLLVL.

This clone was detected only once. The rearrangement links TRBV9 to TRBJ2-1; 14 nucleotides line up with TRBD2. The trim removed 4 bases at V and 2 bases at J, leaving 5 bases unmatched. Germline V CDR1 and CDR2: SGDLS, YYNGEE. The CDR3 is made up of 17 amino acids. The CDR3, as DNA: TGTGCCAGCAGCAAGCCGGGACTAGCGGGGGCCTACAATGAGCAGTTCTTC. It yields the protein CASSKPGLAGAYNEQFF. Full variable domain (rest looked up from reference TRBV9 and TRBJ2-1): DSGVTQTPKHLITATGQRVTLRCSPRSGDLSVYWYQQSLDQGLQFLIQYYNGEERAKGNILERFSAQQFPDLHSELNLSSLELGDSALYFCASSKPGLAGAYNEQFFGPGTRLTVL.

The V and J genes are TRBV27 and TRBJ2-2; the match to TRBD1 covers 9 bases. The CDR3 runs to 19 residues. Germline V gives CDR1 MNHEY, CDR2 SMNVEV (reference sequence). Losses at the gene ends were 2 bases for V and 6 bases for J; bases not matched to a gene: 16. The DNA of the CDR3 is TGTGCCAGCAGTTTAGTGTCAGTCGGGACAGGGTATTTCTCCGGGGAGCTGTTTTTT. The encoded protein is CASSLVSVGTGYFSGELFF.

The chain is built from TRBV9 and TRBJ2-3; a possible D gene is TRBD2 (6 bases). The CDR3 spans 17 residues. The V end lost 0 bases, the J end lost 1 base, and 15 bases lay between the germline ends. The germline CDR1 and CDR2 sequences are SGDLS and YYNGEE. The CDR3 nucleotides are TGTGCCAGCAGCGTAGCAGGTGGAGGGGCCGGCACAGATACGCAGTATTTT. This translates into CASSVAGGGAGTDTQYF.

This clone has just a few counts. This chain uses TRBV2 with TRBJ2-2; D is unresolved. Trimming pared 7 bases from V and 6 bases from J, leaving 12 bases between. CDR3 size: 13 residues. CDR1 and CDR2 from the germline V gene are SNHLY and FYNNEI. This chain's CDR3 is CASTTRPPGELFF. CDR3 coding DNA: TGTGCCAGCACCACGAGGCCCCCCGGGGAGCTGTTTTTT.

The chain uses TRBV28 and TRBJ2-5; D may be TRBD1 (5 bases). V was shortened by 3 bases and J by 10 bases, with 12 bases between the two germline ends. The length of the CDR3 is 12 residues. Germline V gives CDR1 MDHEN, CDR2 SYDVKM. As DNA, the CDR3 is TGTGCCAGCAGTTTCAGGGATTTCTACCAGTACTTC. This gives the protein CASSFRDFYQYF. Supplemented by reference TRBV28 and TRBJ2-5, the full variable domain reads DVKVTQSSRYLVKRTGEKVFLECVQDMDHENMFWYRQDPGLGLRLIYFSYDVKMKEKGDIPEGYSVSREKKERFSLILESASTNQTSMYLCASSFRDFYQYFGPGTRLLVL.

The chain couples TRBV28 to TRBJ1-4, with TRBD1 matching over 8 bases. Germline V gene lookup returns CDR1 MDHEN and CDR2 SYDVKM. The length of the CDR3 is 15 residues. The V gene end was trimmed by 6 bases and the J gene end by 6 bases; junction bases not matched to a gene: 9. DNA for the CDR3: TGTGCCAGCAGCTCGGACAGGGCGGGGGATGAAAAACTGTTTTTT. Amino acids: CASSSDRAGDEKLFF.

The table lists this clone with many counts. V is TRBV18 and J is TRBJ1-5; weak D call: TRBD1 (5 bases). Germline CDR1 and CDR2: KGHSH and LQKENI. V was trimmed by 3 bases and J by 5 bases, leaving 11 bases between them. The CDR3 has 14 residues. This CDR3 is CASSPDQGHQPQHF. The CDR3 DNA sequence: TGTGCCAGCTCACCGGACCAGGGTCATCAGCCCCAGCATTTT. The full variable domain, with the rest looked up from reference TRBV18 and TRBJ1-5, is NAGVMQNPRHLVRRRGQEARLRCSPMKGHSHVYWYRQLPEEGLKFMVYLQKENIIDESGMPKERFSAEFPKEGPSILRIQQVVRGDSAAYFCASSPDQGHQPQHFGDGTRLSIL.

This rearrangement joins TRBV7-9 to TRBJ1-1; TRBD1 matches 8 bases. V trimming: 4 bases; J trimming: 5 bases; junction bases outside the gene matches: 9. The CDR3 totals 15 residues. Germline V gene data show CDR1 as SEHNR and CDR2 as FQNEAQ (reference sequence). Here the CDR3 reads CASSSPQGARTEAFF. Written as DNA, the CDR3 is TGTGCCAGCAGCTCTCCTCAGGGGGCGCGGACTGAAGCTTTCTTT. The full variable domain, completed using reference TRBV7-9 and TRBJ1-1, is DTGVSQNPRHKITKRGQNVTFRCDPISEHNRLYWYRQTLGQGPEFLTYFQNEAQLEKSRLLSDRFSAERPKGSFSTLEIQRTEQGDSAMYLCASSSPQGARTEAFFGQGTRLTVV.